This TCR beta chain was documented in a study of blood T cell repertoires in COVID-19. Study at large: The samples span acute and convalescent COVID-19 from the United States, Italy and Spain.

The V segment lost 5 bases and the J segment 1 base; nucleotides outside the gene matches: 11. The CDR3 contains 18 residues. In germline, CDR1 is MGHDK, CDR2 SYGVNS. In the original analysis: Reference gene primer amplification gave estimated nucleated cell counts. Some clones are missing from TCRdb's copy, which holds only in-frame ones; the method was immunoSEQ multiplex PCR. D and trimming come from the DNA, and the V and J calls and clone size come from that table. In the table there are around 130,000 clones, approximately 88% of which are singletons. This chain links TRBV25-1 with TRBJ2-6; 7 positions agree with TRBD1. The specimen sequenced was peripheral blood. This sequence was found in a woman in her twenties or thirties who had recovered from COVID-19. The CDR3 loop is CASSPLGQIFSGANVLTF. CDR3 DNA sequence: TGTGCCAGCAGTCCCTTGGGACAGATATTTTCTGGGGCCAACGTCCTGACTTTC.